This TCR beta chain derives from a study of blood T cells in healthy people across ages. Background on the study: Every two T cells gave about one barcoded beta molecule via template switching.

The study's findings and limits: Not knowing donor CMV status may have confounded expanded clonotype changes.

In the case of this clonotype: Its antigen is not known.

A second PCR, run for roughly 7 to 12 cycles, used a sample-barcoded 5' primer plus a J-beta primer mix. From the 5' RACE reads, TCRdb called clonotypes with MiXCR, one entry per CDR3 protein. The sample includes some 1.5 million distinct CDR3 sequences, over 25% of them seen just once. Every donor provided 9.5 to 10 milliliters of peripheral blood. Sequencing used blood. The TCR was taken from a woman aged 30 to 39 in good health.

The CDR3 DNA reads as TGCGCCAGCAGAAGGGGTGGAGGGAGCCCCTACGAGCAGTACTTC. It translates to CASRRGGGSPYEQYF. This chain links TRBV10-2 with TRBJ2-7; a weak D match, TRBD2 (6 bases). The CDR3 spans 15 residues. CDR1 WSHSY and CDR2 SAAADI come from the germline V gene. V dropped 6 bases and J dropped 2 bases, with 17 bases sitting between them.